This entry features one T cell receptor beta chain sequence. These data belong to a study of blood T cell repertoires in COVID-19. Turning to the study itself: Samples of COVID-19 (acute and convalescent) were obtained from the United States, Italy and Spain. From T cells, B-cell-depleted T cells, or PBMCs came the material, which was cDNA or gDNA.

The CDR3 is 16 amino acids. V shed 3 bases, J shed 5 bases, and the junction held 6 bases outside the gene matches. In germline, CDR1 is SGHTA, CDR2 FQGNSA. Authors' analysis steps: Researchers report that nucleated cell counts were estimated from reference gene primer amplification. The assay was immunoSEQ multiplex PCR, and TCRdb's table has in-frame clones only and misses some. The V and J calls and clone size were taken over from that table, and D and trimming were inferred from the DNA. The table records roughly 64,000 clones, more than 75% of them present only once. The chain employs TRBV7-2 and TRBJ2-1; 11 bases map to TRBD1. The sequence was obtained from a man aged 50-60 years with active COVID-19. The sample was peripheral blood. CDR3 residues: CASSLGTGGLNNEQFF. In nucleotides, the CDR3 is TGTGCCAGCAGCTTGGGGACAGGGGGGCTAAACAATGAGCAGTTCTTC. Full variable domain (outside the CDR3, taken from reference TRBV7-2 and TRBJ2-1): GAGVSQSPSNKVTEKGKDVELRCDPISGHTALYWYRQSLGQGLEFLIYFQGNSAPDKSGLPSDRFSAERTGGSVSTLTIQRTQQEDSAVYLCASSLGTGGLNNEQFFGPGTRLTVL.